This entry lists 32 T cell receptor beta chains sequenced from one sample in a study of blood T cell repertoires in COVID-19. Only in-frame clones appear in the TCRdb table, and some are missing; sequencing was by immunoSEQ multiplex PCR. The table records about 440,000 clones, less than 95% of them present only once. Input material: PBMCs or T cells enriched from blood (not recorded which). The receptors come from a man aged 18 to 30 who had recovered from COVID-19.

V gene TRBV29-1 combines with J gene TRBJ2-3; 12 bases map to TRBD2. The CDR3 is made up of 15 amino acids. Trimming took 2 bases from V and 1 from J; bases not matched to a gene: 1. From germline, CDR1 is SQVTM and CDR2 ANQGSEA. CDR3 residues: CSVERLAGGTDTQYF. CDR3 nucleotide sequence: TGCAGCGTTGAAAGACTAGCGGGAGGCACAGATACGCAGTATTTT.

This clone occurred once. The rearrangement uses TRBV2 and TRBJ1-5; TRBD1 matches 7 bases. The CDR3 is 15 amino acids. CDR1 is SNHLY and CDR2 is FYNNEI in the germline V gene. After removal of 4 bases from V and 7 bases from J, the junction contained 10 bases not matched to a gene. DNA of the CDR3: TGTGCCAGCAGTGTTAGCAGGGGGTTCGGCCAGCCCCAGCATTTT. Its protein product is CASSVSRGFGQPQHF.

This clone was recorded a few times. As DNA, the CDR3 is TGCAGCGCAGAGGGGGGGGCTGAAGCTTTCTTT. Its translation: CSAEGGAEAFF. This sequence joins TRBV29-1 and TRBJ1-1; a possible D gene is TRBD1 (6 bases). The CDR3 has 11 amino acids. The V gene's germline CDR1 is SQVTM and CDR2 ANQGSEA. Trimming cost V 7 bases and J 6 bases, with 12 bases left between them.

V is TRBV7-9 and J is TRBJ1-6, with a weak D call TRBD1 (6 bases). V was pared by 7 bases and J by 8 bases, with 12 bases between. The CDR3 covers 13 residues. Looked up from germline, CDR1 is SEHNR and CDR2 is FQNEAQ (reference sequence). The CDR3 nucleotides read TGTGCCAGCATGTACAGGGTCGATTCACCCCTCCACTTT. It translates to CASMYRVDSPLHF.

V is TRBV5-6 and J is TRBJ1-5; the match to TRBD1 covers 9 bases. Looked up from germline, CDR1 is SGHDT and CDR2 is YYEEEE. This CDR3 spans 13 amino acids. The V gene end was trimmed by 4 bases and the J gene end by 5 bases; junction bases not matched to a gene: 1. CDR3 loop: CASSRDRDQPQHF. The DNA of the CDR3 is TGTGCCAGCAGCCGGGACAGGGATCAGCCCCAGCATTTT.

V gene TRBV3-1 (or the pseudogene TRBV3-2) combines with J gene TRBJ2-7; D call uncertain. There are 14 residues in the CDR3. V was trimmed by 4 bases and J by 2 bases, leaving 12 bases between them. CDR1 is LGHDT and CDR2 is YNNKEL in the germline V gene (reference sequence). CDR3 bases: TGTGCCAGCAGCCCCATGCAGGCCACCTACGAGCAGTACTTC. Protein product: CASSPMQATYEQYF.

V and J are TRBV5-1 and TRBJ2-1; 12 bases map to TRBD2. V trimming: 4 bases; J trimming: 10 bases; junction bases outside the gene matches: 9. In germline, CDR1 is SGHRS, CDR2 YFSETQ. The CDR3 covers 15 residues. The CDR3 DNA follows: TGCGCCAGCAGCCCCGGACTAGCGGGGATAGGGGAGCAGTTCTTC. This translates into CASSPGLAGIGEQFF.

In its sample, this clone was seen once. This CDR3 reads CASSVALGGLASYNEQFF. Written as DNA, the CDR3 is TGTGCCAGCAGCGTAGCTCTGGGGGGATTAGCCTCCTACAATGAGCAGTTCTTC. The V call is TRBV9, the J call TRBJ2-1; D possibly corresponds to TRBD2 (6 bases). V lost 0 bases and J 0 bases, leaving 16 bases between the germline ends. The CDR3 has 18 residues. CDR1 and CDR2 from the germline V gene are SGDLS and YYNGEE.

The chain has TRBV28 and TRBJ1-1, with 10 nucleotides matching TRBD1. V trimming: 4 bases; J trimming: 1 base; junction bases outside the gene matches: 3. The CDR3 contains 15 residues. Looked up from germline, CDR1 is MDHEN and CDR2 is SYDVKM. CDR3 nucleotide sequence: TGTGCCAGCAGTTCCGGGACAGGGGAGAACACTGAAGCTTTCTTT. Its protein is CASSSGTGENTEAFF.

The rearrangement joins TRBV29-1 to TRBJ1-4; no clear D. The V end lost 2 bases, the J end lost 5 bases, and 9 bases lay between the germline ends. Germline values: CDR1 SQVTM, CDR2 ANQGSEA. CDR3 size: 13 residues. The CDR3 sequence is CSVEPTENEKLFF. The CDR3 DNA is TGCAGCGTTGAACCAACGGAGAATGAAAAACTGTTTTTT.

V usage is TRBV13 and J usage is TRBJ2-2; 9 bases are a match to TRBD1. V lost 5 bases, J lost 5 bases, and 9 bases stayed unmatched. This CDR3 has 16 amino acids. CDR1 is PRHDT, CDR2 FYEKMQ, per germline (reference sequence). The CDR3 bases are TGTGCCAGCAGCGGACCCGGGACAGGGTTGACCGGGGAGCTGTTTTTT. Amino acids: CASSGPGTGLTGELFF.

This chain links TRBV12-3 or TRBV12-4 with TRBJ2-1; D is uncertain. The CDR3 has 11 amino acids. Trimming stripped 4 bases from V and 7 bases from J, with 5 bases between. The DNA for the CDR3 is TGTGCCAGCAGTTACATAAATGAGCAGTTCTTC. Translation gives CASSYINEQFF.

The chain employs TRBV9 and TRBJ1-1; maybe TRBD1 (5 bases). The germline V gene encodes CDR1 SGDLS and CDR2 YYNGEE. CDR3 length: 17 amino acids. V was cut by 1 base and J by 6 bases, with 22 bases left in between. The CDR3 loop is CASSVYLPEPGRPEAFF. CDR3 DNA: TGTGCCAGCAGCGTATACCTCCCTGAACCAGGGAGGCCTGAAGCTTTCTTT.

The J gene is TRBJ2-2, the V gene TRBV7-2; tentatively, D is TRBD2 (5 bases). The CDR3 has 16 residues. Looked up from germline, CDR1 is SGHTA and CDR2 is FQGNSA. Deletions cut 10 bases from V and 5 bases from J, with 23 bases between. The CDR3 DNA reads as TGTGCCATCTACACCGGTCGGGGTTGGGAGACCGGGGAGCTGTTTTTT. Protein sequence: CAIYTGRGWETGELFF.

Worth noting for this clone: One end of the junction varies from germline; a read error may be responsible. The chain combines TRBV18 with TRBJ1-2; possibly TRBD1 for D (6 bases). Germline lookup yields CDR1 KGHSH and CDR2 LQKENI. This CDR3 is 15 amino acids long. CDR3 in amino acids: CASSPPLQGPYGYTF. CDR3 nucleotides: TGTGCCAGCTCGCCACCCTTACAGGGACCCTATGGCTACACCTTC.

Concerning this clone itself: This CDR3 is also generated by other DNA sequences in the sample. This chain links TRBV11-2 with TRBJ2-5; D not certain. V was pared by 0 bases and J by 3 bases, with 5 bases between. The CDR3 totals 13 residues. Germline lookup yields CDR1 SGHAT and CDR2 FQNNGV. In DNA, the CDR3 is TGTGCCAGCAGCTTAGAACCGGAAGAGACCCAGTACTTC. This translates into CASSLEPEETQYF.

This clone was observed a handful of times. The chain couples TRBV13 to TRBJ1-1; D is ambiguous. The V end was cut by 2 bases, the J end by 5 bases, with 9 bases between. The length of the CDR3 is 13 residues. Germline CDR1 is PRHDT and CDR2 is FYEKMQ (reference sequence). The CDR3 nucleotides read TGTGCCAGCAGCTTACCCCGGGAGACTGAAGCTTTCTTT. Residues: CASSLPRETEAFF.

This chain uses TRBV9 with TRBJ1-1; TRBD1 aligns across 7 bases. With V trimmed by 3 bases and J by 4 bases, 6 bases remained unmatched. The CDR3 is 14 residues long. Germline V gene lookup returns CDR1 SGDLS and CDR2 YYNGEE. The CDR3 region is CASSAEGARTEAFF. In DNA form, the CDR3 reads TGTGCCAGCAGCGCAGAGGGGGCTCGCACTGAAGCTTTCTTT.

This clone was counted only a few times. The rearrangement links TRBV5-1 to TRBJ2-3; the D is unclear. The CDR3 sequence is 12 residues long. Germline CDR1 SGHRS, CDR2 YFSETQ. V lost 2 bases to trimming and J lost 2 bases, with 3 bases between them. The CDR3 here is CASSFNTDTQYF. Written as DNA, the CDR3 is TGCGCCAGCAGCTTTAACACAGATACGCAGTATTTT. The whole variable domain, remainder taken from reference TRBV5-1 and TRBJ2-3, is KAGVTQTPRYLIKTRGQQVTLSCSPISGHRSVSWYQQTPGQGLQFLFEYFSETQRNKGNFPGRFSGRQFSNSRSEMNVSTLELGDSALYLCASSFNTDTQYFGPGTRLTVL.

The chain links TRBV11-2 to TRBJ2-1; TRBD1 matches at 10 bases. This CDR3 contains 15 residues. V lost 4 bases and J lost 4; bases outside the gene matches: 4. Germline V gene data show CDR1 as SGHAT and CDR2 as FQNNGV. The CDR3 nucleotides read TGTGCCAGCAGCTCGACAGGGGGCTTGTACAATGAGCAGTTCTTC. Protein: CASSSTGGLYNEQFF.

This clone was recorded only once. In DNA form, the CDR3 reads TGTGCCAGCAGCAGCGACCTTTTTAGTCAGTTCTTC. Protein product: CASSSDLFSQFF. The chain is built from TRBV7-9 and TRBJ2-1; D gene ambiguous. Germline V gives CDR1 SEHNR, CDR2 FQNEAQ (reference sequence). This CDR3 is built from 12 residues. Trimming removed 5 bases from V and 13 bases from J, with 15 bases in between. The full variable domain, rest sourced from reference TRBV7-9 and TRBJ2-1, is DTGVSQNPRHKITKRGQNVTFRCDPISEHNRLYWYRQTLGQGPEFLTYFQNEAQLEKSRLLSDRFSAERPKGSFSTLEIQRTEQGDSAMYLCASSSDLFSQFFGPGTRLTVL.

The gene calls are TRBV11-3 and TRBJ1-4; 12 bases align to TRBD1. V trimming: 5 bases; J trimming: 6 bases; junction bases outside the gene matches: 4. Germline V gives CDR1 SGHNT, CDR2 YENEEA. CDR3 size: 15 residues. The CDR3 is CASSPGDRGHEKLFF. Written as DNA, the CDR3 is TGTGCCAGCAGCCCGGGGGACAGGGGGCATGAAAAACTGTTTTTT.

J is TRBJ1-3 and V is TRBV9; D uncertain. The V end was cut by 3 bases, the J end by 4 bases, with 5 bases between. CDR3 length equals 12 residues. Per the germline V gene, CDR1 is SGDLS and CDR2 is YYNGEE. Written as DNA, the CDR3 is TGTGCCAGCAGCGCCTTCGGAAACACCATATATTTT. Encoded protein: CASSAFGNTIYF. Drawing the rest from reference TRBV9 and TRBJ1-3, the complete variable domain is DSGVTQTPKHLITATGQRVTLRCSPRSGDLSVYWYQQSLDQGLQFLIQYYNGEERAKGNILERFSAQQFPDLHSELNLSSLELGDSALYFCASSAFGNTIYFGEGSWLTVV.

J is TRBJ1-2 and V is TRBV2; weak D call: TRBD1 (5 bases). This CDR3 contains 12 residues. Germline loops: CDR1 SNHLY, CDR2 FYNNEI. Trimming removed 6 bases from V and 1 base from J, with 6 bases in between. CDR3: CASRGVNYGYTF. CDR3 nucleotides: TGTGCCAGCAGAGGGGTTAACTATGGCTACACCTTC.

The chain couples TRBV5-1 to TRBJ2-7; 8 bases agree with TRBD1. CDR3 length: 14 amino acids. Trimming took 4 bases from V and 6 from J; bases not matched to a gene: 9. Germline V gene sequence: CDR1 SGHRS, CDR2 YFSETQ. The CDR3 coding sequence is TGCGCCAGCAGCACCTACCCGGGGACAGGCGAGCAGTACTTC. This translates into CASSTYPGTGEQYF.

This clone was picked up one time. This chain uses TRBV27 with TRBJ2-7; the D gene is possibly TRBD2 (5 bases). In germline, CDR1 is MNHEY, CDR2 SMNVEV (reference sequence). Trimming removed 10 bases at V and 3 bases at J, with 13 bases between. The CDR3 sequence is 12 residues long. The chain's CDR3 is CATGSSYYEQYF. CDR3 bases: TGTGCCACGGGAAGCAGCTACTACGAGCAGTACTTC.

The chain uses TRBV7-8 and TRBJ1-1; 7 nucleotides agree with TRBD1. Germline values: CDR1 SGHVS, CDR2 FQNEAQ. CDR3 length: 13 residues. Trimming cost V 7 bases and J 5 bases; bases outside gene matches: 7. The CDR3 reads CASTKSQGTEAFF. As DNA, the CDR3 is TGTGCCAGCACCAAGTCACAGGGGACTGAAGCTTTCTTT. The full variable domain, its missing parts supplied by reference TRBV7-8 and TRBJ1-1, is GAGVSQSPRYKVAKRGQDVALRCDPISGHVSLFWYQQALGQGPEFLTYFQNEAQLDKSGLPSDRFFAERPEGSVSTLKIQRTQQEDSAVYLCASTKSQGTEAFFGQGTRLTVV.

The chain joins TRBV21-1 to TRBJ2-3; TRBD2, the table's D call, lacks a check against the DNA. TRBV21-1 is described as a pseudogene. This CDR3 is 18 amino acids long. The CDR3 region is CASSIGTSGGRTTDTQYF. The CDR3 region has the DNA TGTGCCAGCAGCATCGGGACTAGCGGGGGGCGGACCACAGATACGCAGTATTTT.

The J gene is TRBJ2-3, the V gene TRBV11-2; D not resolved. Germline CDR1 is SGHAT and CDR2 is FQNNGV. This CDR3 is built from 14 residues. V gave up 5 bases and J gave up 4 bases, with 13 bases separating them. The CDR3 sequence is CASSPPSRPDTQYF. The CDR3 bases are TGTGCCAGCAGCCCCCCTTCTAGGCCAGATACGCAGTATTTT.

The chain joins TRBV28 to TRBJ1-5; D not certain. Trimming stripped 3 bases from V and 0 bases from J, with 9 bases between. Germline V gene lookup returns CDR1 MDHEN and CDR2 SYDVKM. The CDR3 covers 15 residues. CDR3 in amino acids: CASSFGGYSNQPQHF. The CDR3 region has the DNA TGTGCCAGCAGTTTCGGCGGATATAGCAATCAGCCCCAGCATTTT.

J is TRBJ1-1 and V is TRBV12-3 or TRBV12-4; no definite D call. Trimming took 2 bases from V and 5 from J, leaving 9 bases between them. This CDR3 spans 13 amino acids. The CDR3 nucleotides are TGTGCCAGCAGTTTAACGCTCAGGACTGAAGCTTTCTTT. Encoded protein: CASSLTLRTEAFF.

V gene TRBV3-1 (or the pseudogene TRBV3-2) combines with J gene TRBJ1-1, with 8 bases fitting TRBD1. Germline CDR1 reads LGHDT; CDR2 reads YNNKEL (reference sequence). Unmatched junction bases numbered 4, after V lost 3 bases and J lost 7 bases. The CDR3 sequence is 13 residues long. The CDR3, as DNA: TGTGCCAGCAGCCAGGACAGGGTCGGTGAAGCTTTCTTT. The encoded protein is CASSQDRVGEAFF.